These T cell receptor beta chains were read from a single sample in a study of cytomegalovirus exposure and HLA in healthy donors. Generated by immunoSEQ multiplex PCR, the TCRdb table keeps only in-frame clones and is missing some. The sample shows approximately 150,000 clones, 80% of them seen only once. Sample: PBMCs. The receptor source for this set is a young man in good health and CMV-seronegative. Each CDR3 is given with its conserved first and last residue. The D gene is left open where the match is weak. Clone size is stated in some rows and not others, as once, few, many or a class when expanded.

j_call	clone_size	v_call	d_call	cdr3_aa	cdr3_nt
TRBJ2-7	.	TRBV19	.	CASSSQGGPYEQYF	TGTGCCAGTAGCTCACAGGGTGGGCCCTACGAGCAGTACTTC
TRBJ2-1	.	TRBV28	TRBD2	CASRRRGGVNEQFF	TGTGCCAGCAGAAGGCGGGGAGGGGTCAATGAGCAGTTCTTC
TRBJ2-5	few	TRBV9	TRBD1	CASSSRDRVRETQYF	TGTGCCAGCAGCAGCCGGGACAGGGTTAGAGAGACCCAGTACTTC
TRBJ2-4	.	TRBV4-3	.	CASSRSNLLEENIQYF	TGCGCCAGCAGCCGCTCCAATTTGCTGGAGGAAAACATTCAGTACTTC
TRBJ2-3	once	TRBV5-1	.	CASESGTPINTDTQYF	TGCGCCAGCGAATCCGGGACTCCGATAAACACAGATACGCAGTATTTT
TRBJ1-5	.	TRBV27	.	CASSATRGGRYSNQPQHF	TGTGCCAGCAGTGCTACCCGCGGGGGGCGGTATAGCAATCAGCCCCAGCATTTT
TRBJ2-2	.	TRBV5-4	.	CASSPARRTNTGELFF	TGTGCCAGCAGCCCGGCTCGGAGGACGAACACCGGGGAGCTGTTTTTT
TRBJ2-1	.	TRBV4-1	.	CASSQSQRRWVVF	TGCGCCAGCAGCCAAAGCCAGCGGAGGTGGGTGGTCTTC
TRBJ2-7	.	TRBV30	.	CAWNERDEQYF	TGTGCCTGGAACGAAAGAGACGAGCAGTACTTC
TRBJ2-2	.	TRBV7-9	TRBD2	CASSLTELAGRYTGELFF	TGTGCCAGCAGCTTAACGGAGCTAGCGGGACGGTACACCGGGGAGCTGTTTTTT
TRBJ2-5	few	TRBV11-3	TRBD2	CASSYGGDQTQYF	TGTGCCAGCAGCTACGGGGGGGATCAGACCCAGTACTTC
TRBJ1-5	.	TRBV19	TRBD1	CASSMGQGARPQHF	TGTGCCAGTAGTATGGGGCAGGGGGCGCGGCCCCAGCATTTT
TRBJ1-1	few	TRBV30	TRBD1	CAWSVGTANTEAFF	TGTGCCTGGAGTGTCGGGACAGCCAACACTGAAGCTTTCTTT
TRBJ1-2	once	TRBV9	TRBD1	CASSAPPGQGSEGYTF	TGTGCCAGCAGCGCTCCGCCGGGACAGGGGAGTGAGGGCTACACCTTC
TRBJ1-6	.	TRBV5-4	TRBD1	CASSFARGQAQPSPLHF	TGTGCCAGCAGCTTCGCACGAGGACAGGCTCAACCTTCACCCCTCCACTTT
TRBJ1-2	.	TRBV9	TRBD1	CASSARQGVDGYTF	TGTGCCAGCAGCGCCCGACAGGGAGTAGATGGCTACACCTTC
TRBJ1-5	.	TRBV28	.	CASRRPGRGNSNQPQHF	TGTGCCAGCAGACGCCCCGGTCGAGGGAATAGCAATCAGCCCCAGCATTTT
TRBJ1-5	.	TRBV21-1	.	CASSYRGPILLNQPQHF	TGTGCCAGCAGCTACAGGGGGCCAATCCTCCTCAATCAGCCCCAGCATTTT
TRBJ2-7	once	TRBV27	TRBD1	CASRLQTGGEQYF	TGTGCCAGCAGACTCCAGACAGGGGGCGAGCAGTACTTC
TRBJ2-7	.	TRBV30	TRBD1	CAWEQNRDSSYEQYF	TGTGCCTGGGAACAAAACCGGGACAGCTCCTACGAGCAGTACTTC
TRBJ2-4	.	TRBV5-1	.	CASSLFGGAPKNIQYF	TGCGCCAGCAGCTTGTTTGGAGGGGCGCCTAAAAACATTCAGTACTTC
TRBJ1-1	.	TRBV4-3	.	CASSQDLVGENTEAFF	TGCGCCAGCAGCCAAGATCTTGTAGGGGAGAACACTGAAGCTTTCTTT
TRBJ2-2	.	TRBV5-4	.	CASSLVRDGELFF	TGTGCCAGCAGCTTGGTAAGAGACGGGGAGCTGTTTTTT
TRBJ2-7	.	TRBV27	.	CASSLSRGYEQYF	TGTGCCAGCAGTTTATCGAGAGGCTACGAGCAGTACTTC
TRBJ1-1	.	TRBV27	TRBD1	CASSRTGGTNTEAFF	TGTGCCAGCAGTAGGACAGGGGGCACGAACACTGAAGCTTTCTTT